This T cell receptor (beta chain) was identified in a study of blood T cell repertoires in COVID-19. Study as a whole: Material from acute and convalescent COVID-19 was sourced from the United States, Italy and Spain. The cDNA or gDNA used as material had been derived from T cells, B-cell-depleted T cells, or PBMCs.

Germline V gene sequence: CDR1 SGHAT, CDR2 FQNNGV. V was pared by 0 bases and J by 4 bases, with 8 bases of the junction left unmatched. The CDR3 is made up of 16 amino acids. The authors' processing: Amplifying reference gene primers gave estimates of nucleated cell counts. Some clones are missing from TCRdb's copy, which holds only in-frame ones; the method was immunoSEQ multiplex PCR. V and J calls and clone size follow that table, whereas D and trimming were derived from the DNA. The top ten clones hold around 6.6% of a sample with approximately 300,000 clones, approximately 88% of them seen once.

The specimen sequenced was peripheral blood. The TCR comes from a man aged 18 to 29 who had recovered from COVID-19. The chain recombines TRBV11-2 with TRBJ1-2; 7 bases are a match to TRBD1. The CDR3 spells CASSLDDIGGSYGYTF. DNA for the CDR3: TGTGCCAGCAGCTTAGATGATATAGGGGGCAGCTATGGCTACACCTTC.